This is a list of T cell receptor beta chains from one sample in a study of T-cell reconstitution after alpha-beta-depleted transplantation in children. MiXCR, run by TCRdb on the PCR reads, gives a single entry per CDR3 protein. The table records approximately 500,000 distinct CDR3 sequences, roughly a quarter of them present only once. Sequenced material: PBMCs, taken before TCRalphabeta/CD19-depleted stem cell transplant. The receptor source for this set is a boy under two years old with Wiskott-Aldrich syndrome, due to receive a stem cell transplant. The CDR3 runs from the conserved cysteine through the conserved F or W. The order of the fields is D gene, V gene, clone size, J gene, CDR3 DNA, CDR3 protein. A D gene is named only where the DNA matches it firmly. Not all rows give a size; the values are once, few, many and, for expanded clones, a class.

>TRBD1|TRBV20-1|.|TRBJ1-6
TGCAGTGCTAGGGAAGACAGGGGCGCGTATAATTCACCCCTCCACTTT
CSAREDRGAYNSPLHF
>.|TRBV20-1|.|TRBJ2-5
TGCAGTGCCCGCCCAATGACAGCAGAGACCCAGTACTTC
CSARPMTAETQYF
>TRBD1|TRBV5-1|.|TRBJ2-1
TGCGCCAGCAGGTATGGGACAGCGCTAGGGGACCGGCAGTTCTTC
CASRYGTALGDRQFF
>TRBD1|TRBV20-1|.|TRBJ1-4
TGCAGTGCTGAAGACAGGGTCCGGGGTGAAAAACTGTTTTTT
CSAEDRVRGEKLFF
>TRBD1|TRBV29-1|.|TRBJ2-1
TGCAGCGTTGTATTCATTGACAGGGTAATCGATGAGCAGTTCTTC
CSVVFIDRVIDEQFF
>TRBD2|TRBV20-1|.|TRBJ2-5
TGCAGTGCTAGAGCCTGGACTAGCGCAAAAGAGACCCAGTACTTC
CSARAWTSAKETQYF
>TRBD1|TRBV20-1|.|TRBJ2-7
TGCAGTGCTAGATTACAGGGGGCCCCCTACGAGCAGTACTTC
CSARLQGAPYEQYF
>TRBD1|TRBV19|.|TRBJ2-5
TGTGCCAGTAGTATGGACAGGTCTCAAGAGACCCAGTACTTC
CASSMDRSQETQYF
>TRBD2|TRBV20-1|few|TRBJ2-1
TGCAGTGCTGTGGGACTAGCGGGAGCGGGTGAGCAGTTCTTC
CSAVGLAGAGEQFF
>.|TRBV12-3/TRBV12-4|.|TRBJ1-2
TGTGCCAGCAGTTTTCCAGGGTCGGATGGCTACACCTTC
CASSFPGSDGYTF
>.|TRBV5-1|.|TRBJ2-1
TGCGCCAGCAGCCCCGCCCCCCCTAGCAATGAGCAGTTCTTC
CASSPAPPSNEQFF
>.|TRBV4-2|.|TRBJ2-7
TGTGCCAGCAGCCGCGAAGCAGTGGCCACCTACGAGCAGTACTTC
CASSREAVATYEQYF
>.|TRBV7-9|few|TRBJ2-1
TGTGCCAGCAGCCCGAGACAGGCTTACAATGAGCAGTTCTTC
CASSPRQAYNEQFF
>.|TRBV6-1|few|TRBJ1-5
TGTGCCAGCACGGCAGGATACAATCAGCCCCAGCATTTT
CASTAGYNQPQHF
>TRBD1|TRBV5-1|few|TRBJ2-7
TGCGCCAGCGGACCCGGGGACAGGATGTACGAGCAGTACTTC
CASGPGDRMYEQYF
>TRBD1|TRBV15|once|TRBJ2-1
TGTGCCACCAGCTCCCGGGACAGTAGCTCCTACAATGAGCAGTTCTTC
CATSSRDSSSYNEQFF
>.|TRBV29-1|.|TRBJ2-3
TGCAGCGTAACAGGGGATACGCAGTATTTT
CSVTGDTQYF
>.|TRBV29-1|.|TRBJ2-7
TGCAGCGTTGTGCTCAGGGGCGGCCAGTACTTC
CSVVLRGGQYF
>TRBD2|TRBV9|.|TRBJ2-1
TGTGCCAGCAGCGTAGATCCCTTAGCGGGAGTGCTCAATGAGCAGTTCTTC
CASSVDPLAGVLNEQFF
>TRBD2|TRBV7-6|few|TRBJ2-1
TGTGCCAGCAGCTCCCCTAGGCGGGAGGGCCTTTCAAAGCAGTTCTTC
CASSSPRREGLSKQFF
>.|TRBV10-3|once|TRBJ2-3
TGTGCCATCAGTGACAAAGAGGGAACAAATACGCAGTATTTT
CAISDKEGTNTQYF
>.|TRBV2|once|TRBJ1-4
TGTGCCAGCAGTGGAGATAATGAAAAACTGTTTTTT
CASSGDNEKLFF
>TRBD2|TRBV12-3/TRBV12-4|few|TRBJ2-5
TGTGCCAGCTCGAAAAGCGGGAGTCGGGAGACCCAGTACTTC
CASSKSGSRETQYF
>.|TRBV11-3|.|TRBJ2-2
TGTGCCAGCAGCCTTTCTACGTGGGGGGGCAACACCGGGGAGCTGTTTTTT
CASSLSTWGGNTGELFF
>.|TRBV10-3|few|TRBJ1-1
TGTGCCATCAGTGACTGGCAGGGTGACACTGAAGCTTTCTTT
CAISDWQGDTEAFF
>.|TRBV29-1|many|TRBJ2-1
TGCAGCGTTGCGCCTCACAATGAGCAGTTCTTC
CSVAPHNEQFF
>TRBD2|TRBV2|few|TRBJ2-3
TGTGCCAGCAGTGAACAGCGGGAGACTGTAGATACGCAGTATTTT
CASSEQRETVDTQYF
>.|TRBV7-2|few|TRBJ2-7
TGTGCCAGCACTAAAACTGGGGGCCGTACCTACGAGCAGTACTTC
CASTKTGGRTYEQYF
>.|TRBV4-1|.|TRBJ2-2
TGCGCCAGCAGCAGCCTAAGCGGGGAGCTGTTTTTT
CASSSLSGELFF
>.|TRBV7-9|.|TRBJ2-1
TGTGCCATCAACCTGAGTATTGAGCAGTTCTTC
CAINLSIEQFF
>TRBD2|TRBV7-2|few|TRBJ2-7
TGTGCCAGCAGCCAGCGGACTAGCGGGAACCCCCTAACAGAGCAGTACTTC
CASSQRTSGNPLTEQYF
>TRBD2|TRBV27|few|TRBJ2-1
TGTGCCAGCAGTTTATCGACTAGCGGGAGAGAGGGCACCTACAATGAGCAGTTCTTC
CASSLSTSGREGTYNEQFF
>TRBD2|TRBV20-1|few|TRBJ2-3
TGCAGTGCCGGCCCAGCGGGAGTATCAGATACGCAGTATTTT
CSAGPAGVSDTQYF
>TRBD2|TRBV20-1|few|TRBJ2-3
TGCAGTGCTAGAAAGTTCGGGACTAGCGGGAGGGCCACAGATACGCAGTATTTT
CSARKFGTSGRATDTQYF
>TRBD2|TRBV12-3/TRBV12-4|.|TRBJ2-1
TGTGCCAGCAACCGACTAGCGGGGGGCTACAATGAGCAGTTCTTC
CASNRLAGGYNEQFF
>.|TRBV20-1|.|TRBJ2-7
TGCAGTGCGCTGCCGGGGGTGGGACCCAACTACGAGCAGTACTTC
CSALPGVGPNYEQYF
>TRBD2|TRBV11-2|.|TRBJ2-5
TGTGCCAGCAGCCAAACTAGGCCGGTTAGCGGGGCGCGGACCCAGTACTTC
CASSQTRPVSGARTQYF
>TRBD2|TRBV20-1|.|TRBJ2-1
TGCAGTGCTAGACCGGGACTAGCGGGAGGTGGGTCCTACAATGAGCAGTTCTTC
CSARPGLAGGGSYNEQFF
>TRBD1|TRBV13|few|TRBJ2-1
TGTGCCAGCAGCGAGGGACAGGGAACCTACAATGAGCAGTTCTTC
CASSEGQGTYNEQFF
>TRBD2|TRBV30|.|TRBJ2-5
TGTGCCTGGAGTGGCTTAGCGGGTAACCAAGAGACCCAGTACTTC
CAWSGLAGNQETQYF